Sequencing of this TCR beta chain was carried out in a study of CD8+ T cells in alopecia areata. Across the whole study: Treated individuals took tofacitinib by mouth, 5 to 10 mg twice daily.

To note about this clone: The target antigen is unknown.

cDNA reverse transcribed from extracted RNA served as the sequencing template. Sequencing was performed with immunoSEQ multiplex PCR; in TCRdb, only in-frame clones are kept and a portion is missing. The top ten clones hold just over 1% of a sample with about 190,000 clones, 60% of them seen once. Study-wide results and limits: Scalp and blood samples kept many expanded lesional clones throughout tofacitinib. Tofacitinib produced a significant decrease in scalp clonality and in expanded CD8+ clones among the top 100.

Treatment here: oral pan-JAK inhibitor, 5-10 mg twice daily. The CDR3 runs to 13 residues. The germline gives CDR1 MNHNS, CDR2 SASEGT. V lost 7 bases, J lost 4 bases, and 10 bases lay in between. This receptor was taken from a human donor with alopecia areata. Sequenced material: CD4+ T cells sorted from blood, taken at week 24, from a patient treated with tofacitinib. The rearrangement links TRBV6-1 to TRBJ2-2; D is unclear. CDR3 nucleotide sequence: TGTGCCAGCACCAGAGTACGCACCGGGGAGCTGTTTTTT. Translating it yields CASTRVRTGELFF.